One T cell receptor beta chain is described in this entry. This specimen belongs to a study of blood T cell repertoires in COVID-19. About the research overall: Whether acute or convalescent, the COVID-19 samples came from the United States, Italy and Spain.

The repertoire was sequenced with immunoSEQ multiplex PCR; TCRdb's copy has only in-frame clones and lacks some. The table records under 300,000 clones, 85% of them present only once. This TCR was recovered from a human donor in a cohort sampled during active COVID-19. The specimen sequenced was peripheral blood.

DNA for the CDR3: TGTGCCAGCAGCCTCACAGGGGAAGGAGCTTTCTTT. This encodes CASSLTGEGAFF. The V and J genes are TRBV12-3 or TRBV12-4 and TRBJ1-1; TRBD1 matches 7 bases. CDR3 length equals 12 residues. The V gene end was trimmed by 6 bases and the J gene end by 10 bases; junction bases not matched to a gene: 8.